The 5 T cell receptor beta chains below were found in one sample sequenced in a study of T cell repertoires in cytomegalovirus infection. These receptors have no identified antigens. One entry per CDR3 protein, called by TCRdb with MiXCR from the reads. The sample lists approximately 260,000 distinct CDR3 sequences, approximately 22% occurring once. The sequenced sample was cultured PBMCs, obtained from culture after CMV antigen stimulation. The receptors were sampled from a human donor in good health (CMV status not recorded). Some clones in this sample may be carry-over from other donors' samples.

This sequence joins TRBV30 and TRBJ1-1; perhaps TRBD1 as D (6 bases). The CDR3 spans 15 residues. CDR1 GTSNPN and CDR2 SVGIG come from the germline V gene (reference sequence). The V end was cut by 1 base, the J end by 12 bases, with 24 bases between. The CDR3 spells CAWSDTLLLGGETFF. CDR3 nucleotides: TGTGCCTGGAGTGATACCCTTTTGTTAGGGGGGGAGACTTTCTTT.

CDR3 amino acids: CASSGPGQAHPNTGELFF. The CDR3 DNA sequence: TGTGCCAGCAGTGGACCGGGACAGGCCCACCCGAACACCGGGGAGCTGTTTTTT. The chain carries TRBV25-1 and TRBJ2-2, with 8 bases that match TRBD1. The trim removed 4 bases at V and 0 bases at J, leaving 10 bases unmatched. The CDR3 loop spans 18 amino acids. Germline values: CDR1 MGHDK, CDR2 SYGVNS.

The chain joins TRBV28 to TRBJ2-7, with D possibly being TRBD2 (5 bases). There are 13 residues in the CDR3. V was shortened by 3 bases and J by 3 bases, with 9 bases between the two germline ends. The germline gives CDR1 MDHEN, CDR2 SYDVKM. As DNA, the CDR3 is TGTGCCAGCAGTTTTATCGGGGTCTACGAGCAGTACTTC. Translating it yields CASSFIGVYEQYF.

Ten or more counts support this clonotype. The chain carries TRBV7-2 and TRBJ2-2, with D hard to call. The CDR3 is made up of 13 amino acids. Trimming shortened V by 6 bases and J by 5 bases, and 10 bases separated the two germline ends. Germline V gives CDR1 SGHTA, CDR2 FQGNSA. The CDR3 DNA reads TGTGCCAGCAGACAATATGGGACCGGGGAGCTGTTTTTT. The encoded protein is CASRQYGTGELFF.

This clonotype was picked up many times. CDR3 protein: CASSLNSYGYTF. The CDR3 DNA reads TGTGCCAGCAGTTTGAACAGCTATGGCTACACCTTC. The genes are TRBV12-3 or TRBV12-4 and TRBJ1-2; D gene ambiguous. The CDR3 contains 12 residues. The V end lost 3 bases, the J end lost 4 bases, and 6 bases lay between the germline ends.